One and the same sample provided the 19 T cell receptor beta chains below, sequenced in a study of human T cells and chemical hapten exposure. Stated time point: pre-sensitization, week 0. Treatment denoted: therapeutic diphenylcyclopropenone sensitization with weekly scalp DPC. TCRdb called the RACE reads again in MiXCR, with one record for every CDR3 protein. This table has 80,000 to 100,000 distinct CDR3 sequences, 10% to 14% appearing once. Sample: whole blood, taken in connection with sensitization to the hapten diphenylcyclopropenone (DPC). These receptor sequences come from a woman aged 55 to 70 with alopecia areata. Some clones in this sample may be carry-over from other donors' samples.

This clonotype showed up just a few times. The rearrangement uses TRBV7-6 and TRBJ2-5, with 16 bases matching TRBD2. The CDR3 contains 19 residues. Trimming took 5 bases from V and 1 from J; bases not matched to a gene: 10. Germline assignment: CDR1 SGHVS and CDR2 FNYEAQ. The CDR3 DNA follows: TGTGCCAGCAGCCTTTTCTCCGGGACTAGCGGGGGGGCCCAAGAGACCCAGTACTTC. Its protein product is CASSLFSGTSGGAQETQYF.

The chain recombines TRBV16 with TRBJ2-7; D possibly corresponds to TRBD2 (5 bases). This CDR3 is 16 amino acids long. Trimming took off 4 bases at V and 3 bases at J, with 19 bases between the two ends. Germline CDR1 is KGHSY and CDR2 is FQNENV. CDR3 residues: CASSRGITVRLYEQYF. The CDR3 nucleotides read TGTGCCAGCAGCCGAGGGATTACTGTCCGTCTCTACGAGCAGTACTTC.

This clonotype was seen at least ten times. The CDR3 DNA reads as TGTGCCAGCAGCCCCATCATGGCTCGGGGGACCCTTGGCAATCAGCCCCAGCATTTT. Residues: CASSPIMARGTLGNQPQHF. The rearrangement uses TRBV9 and TRBJ1-5; D perhaps matches TRBD1 (5 bases). V was shortened by 4 bases and J by 2 bases, with 25 bases between the two germline ends. The CDR3 sequence is 19 residues long. Germline V lookup: CDR1 SGDLS, CDR2 YYNGEE.

This clonotype was found many times. DNA for the CDR3: TGCGCCAGCAGCTTGGATCCCAGAACCTACGAGCAGTACTTC. Translating gives CASSLDPRTYEQYF. The chain has TRBV5-1 and TRBJ2-7; D is unresolved. The germline V and J ends were trimmed by 0 bases and 2 bases, with 9 bases remaining between them. This CDR3 has 14 amino acids. CDR1 is SGHRS and CDR2 is YFSETQ in the germline V gene.

This clonotype was picked up many times. This rearrangement joins TRBV7-9 to TRBJ1-1; D ambiguous. Germline V gives CDR1 SEHNR, CDR2 FQNEAQ (reference sequence). The CDR3 length is 15 residues. Trimming cost V 3 bases and J 3 bases, with 14 bases left between them. Here the CDR3 DNA reads TGTGCCAGCAGCTTCGGGTCTGTGGTCGACACTGAAGCTTTCTTT. This sequence encodes CASSFGSVVDTEAFF.

In its sample, this clonotype was seen many times. The CDR3 bases are TGTGCCAGCAGCTCAAAGGGGTCAGATACGCAGTATTTT. Its protein product is CASSSKGSDTQYF. V and J are TRBV5-4 and TRBJ2-3; TRBD1 is a possible D gene (5 bases). V dropped 3 bases and J dropped 4 bases, with 9 bases sitting between them. This CDR3 is built from 13 residues. From germline, CDR1 is SGHNT and CDR2 YYREEE (reference sequence).

This clonotype showed up just a few times. This sequence joins TRBV9 and TRBJ2-2; D not resolved. The CDR3 runs 12 residues. From germline, CDR1 is SGDLS and CDR2 YYNGEE. Trimming cost V 4 bases and J 7 bases, with 8 bases left between them. The CDR3 region has the DNA TGTGCCAGCAGCCAGAGCCTCGGGGAGCTGTTTTTT. Encoded protein: CASSQSLGELFF.

This clonotype appeared many times. J is TRBJ2-1 and V is TRBV18; maybe TRBD2 (7 bases). The V end was cut by 3 bases, the J end by 7 bases, with 10 bases between. Germline V gene sequence: CDR1 KGHSH, CDR2 LQKENI. The CDR3 is 13 amino acids. CDR3 sequence reads: CASSPGGRNEQFF. In DNA form, the CDR3 reads TGTGCCAGCTCACCCGGGGGGCGGAATGAGCAGTTCTTC.

Comments on this clonotype: As the CDR3 is not closed by the conserved phenylalanine or tryptophan, this likely results from a read error. The chain joins TRBV20-1 to TRBJ1-4; TRBD1 agrees at 11 bases. Germline loops: CDR1 DFQATT, CDR2 SNEGSKA (reference sequence). Trimming at V came to 5 bases and at J to 10 bases, leaving 6 bases not matched to a gene. CDR3 length equals 13 residues. For the CDR3, the DNA is TGCAGTGCTGGGGACAGGGGGTCAGGAAAACTGTTTTCT. This translates into CSAGDRGSGKLFS.

The rearrangement joins TRBV3-1 to TRBJ1-1, with 7 bases that match TRBD1. J gave up 0 bases and V 6 bases, and 13 bases lay outside the gene matches. CDR1 is LGHDT, CDR2 YNNKEL, per germline (reference sequence). This CDR3 contains 17 residues. The CDR3 sequence is CASRGDAPGGMNTEAFF. CDR3 sequence (DNA): TGTGCCAGCAGGGGAGACGCCCCAGGGGGAATGAACACTGAAGCTTTCTTT.

The chain recombines TRBV12-5 with TRBJ2-3; 9 bases align to TRBD2. This CDR3 is built from 17 residues. CDR1 and CDR2 from the germline V gene are LGHNT and FRNRAP. With 6 bases clipped from V and 1 base from J, the junction kept 11 bases outside the gene matches. CDR3 residues: CASGTGTSNAGTDTQYF. The CDR3 region has the DNA TGTGCTAGTGGAACCGGGACTAGCAACGCGGGCACAGATACGCAGTATTTT.

This clonotype came up many times. J is TRBJ1-5 and V is TRBV13, with 7 nucleotides matching TRBD1. The V gene end was trimmed by 5 bases and the J gene end by 3 bases; junction bases not matched to a gene: 4. CDR3 length equals 14 residues. Germline CDR1 is PRHDT and CDR2 is FYEKMQ (reference sequence). The CDR3 DNA is TGTGCCAGCAGCGAGGGACAGCTCAATCAGCCCCAGCATTTT. Its protein is CASSEGQLNQPQHF.

This clonotype came up a few times. This sequence joins TRBV5-1 and TRBJ2-3; tentative D call: TRBD1 (6 bases). V was clipped by 0 bases and J by 1 base, with 18 bases between them. The CDR3 is made up of 18 amino acids. Per germline, CDR1 SGHRS and CDR2 YFSETQ. The CDR3 region has the DNA TGCGCCAGCAGCTTGGGATGGGGACAAACTTTCGGCACAGATACGCAGTATTTT. Amino acids: CASSLGWGQTFGTDTQYF.

This clonotype has ten or more counts. This chain joins TRBV21-1 and TRBJ1-2. TRBV21-1 is assigned pseudogene status. The CDR3 has 14 residues. CDR3: CASSKRWQDYGYTF. CDR3 DNA: TGTGCCAGCAGCAAACGGTGGCAGGACTATGGCTACACCTTC.

This clonotype was observed a few times. The chain joins TRBV7-3 to TRBJ2-5; TRBD2 matches at 7 bases. Germline CDR1 SGHTA, CDR2 FQGTGA. Trimming cost V 3 bases and J 2 bases; bases outside gene matches: 3. The CDR3 runs to 14 residues. CDR3 region: CASSLTSSQETQYF. CDR3 sequence (DNA): TGTGCCAGCAGCTTGACTAGCAGTCAAGAGACCCAGTACTTC.

This clonotype was found many times. The chain combines TRBV6-2 or TRBV6-3 with TRBJ2-1, with unresolved D. CDR1 and CDR2 (germline): MNHEY, SVGEGT. Trimming shortened V by 2 bases and J by 2 bases, and 7 bases separated the two germline ends. The length of the CDR3 is 14 residues. The CDR3 here is CASSYGVTYNEQFF. CDR3 in DNA: TGTGCCAGCAGTTACGGTGTGACCTACAATGAGCAGTTCTTC.

This clonotype was counted at least ten times. V usage is TRBV7-8 and J usage is TRBJ2-7, with TRBD1 identical over 9 bases. V was clipped by 6 bases and J by 0 bases; unmatched bases: 6. The CDR3 is made up of 15 amino acids. Germline V gives CDR1 SGHVS, CDR2 FQNEAQ. CDR3 sequence (DNA): TGTGCCAGCAGTTCAGGACAGGGGAGCTCCTACGAGCAGTACTTC. Its protein product is CASSSGQGSSYEQYF.

This clonotype was observed a handful of times. Germline and junction disagree at one end, which may indicate a read error. V usage is TRBV7-9 and J usage is TRBJ1-4, with 7 bases identical to TRBD1. Germline lookup yields CDR1 SEHNR and CDR2 FQNEAQ (reference sequence). This CDR3 region has 14 residues. CDR3 sequence: CATWFTGENGKLFF. The DNA for the CDR3 is TGTGCCACCTGGTTCACAGGGGAGAATGGAAAACTGTTTTTT.

This clonotype was observed many times. The chain uses TRBV12-3 or TRBV12-4 and TRBJ2-2; D might be TRBD1 (6 bases). This CDR3 has 14 amino acids. Trimming pared 3 bases from V and 7 bases from J, leaving 12 bases between. The CDR3, as DNA: TGTGCCAGCAGTTTCACAGGGTTGTTCGGGGAGCTGTTTTTT. As protein: CASSFTGLFGELFF.